Here is one T cell receptor (beta chain) with its context. What it binds is not known. Orbital computed tomography, thyroid ultrasound, TRAb, serum thyroxine and clinical symptoms formed the basis of diagnosis. The germline CDR1 and CDR2 sequences are WSHSY and SAAADI. This CDR3 has 13 amino acids. Trimming pared 6 bases from V and 4 bases from J, leaving 11 bases between. The TCR beta CDR3 regions underwent amplification from RNA transcripts. Following a first-round RT-PCR that used HTBI primers, a second-round multiplex PCR was carried out. TCRdb analysed the multiplex PCR reads with MiXCR anew, one entry per CDR3 protein. In the table there are 240,000 or so distinct CDR3 sequences, around 42% of which are singletons. The entry originates in a study of Graves' ophthalmopathy and Graves' hyperthyroidism. General observations from the study: Classification of ophthalmopathy versus stable hyperthyroidism by a 13-signature model yielded around 90% sensitivity and around 76% specificity. The authors also found most expanded thyroid clonotypes above 0.001 frequency in blood.

The V and J genes are TRBV10-2 and TRBJ2-3; D call uncertain. This sequence was found in an adult man with Graves' ophthalmopathy. The sample comprised peripheral blood. CDR3 sequence (DNA): TGCGCCAGCAGCGATAGGGTTCCAGATACGCAGTATTTT. Its protein is CASSDRVPDTQYF.